This TCR beta chain came from a study of OX40 agonist ivuxolimab in advanced cancers. This table comes from immunoSEQ multiplex PCR, and its TCRdb copy is limited to in-frame clones, with some not included. The data hold about 48,000 clones, with over 80% observed a single time. Trimming cost V 6 bases and J 5 bases, with 13 bases left between them. The CDR3 totals 14 residues. The germline gives CDR1 LNHDA, CDR2 SQIVND (reference sequence). The V and J genes are TRBV19 and TRBJ2-2; D tentatively fits TRBD1 or TRBD2 (5 bases each). The input for sequencing was CD4+ or CD8+ T cells sorted from blood, taken in a trial of the OX40 agonist ivuxolimab. The TCR originated in an adult with an advanced solid tumor such as melanoma, head and neck, liver or kidney cancer. The CDR3 DNA reads as TGTGCCAGTAGGGGCCGGGGCTGGACCGGGGAGCTGTTTTTT. Translating it yields CASRGRGWTGELFF.